This T cell receptor (beta chain) appears in the sequencing data of a study of cytomegalovirus exposure and HLA in healthy donors. Study results and caveats: In a later analysis, about 17,000 TCR beta sequences were associated with HLA alleles at 0.05 false discovery rate. An observed cluster of highly shared sequence variants was recorded as a likely sequencing artifact.

The PCR made use of 60 Vbeta and 13 Jbeta primers. TCRdb keeps only in-frame clones here, not all; method: immunoSEQ multiplex PCR. The table lists around 140,000 clones, roughly four fifths of them singletons. As concerns this clone: Antigen: not known.

From germline, CDR1 is KGHSH and CDR2 LQKENI. V lost 4 bases to trimming and J lost 6 bases; unmatched junction nucleotides: 3. The CDR3 contains 14 residues. Sequencing was carried out using PBMCs. The V gene is TRBV18, the J gene TRBJ1-2; 12 bases agree with TRBD1. The source is a man between 18 and 35 years old in good health and CMV-seropositive. The chain's CDR3 is CASSRGTGGDGYTF. The CDR3 DNA is TGTGCCAGCTCACGGGGGACAGGGGGCGATGGCTACACCTTC.